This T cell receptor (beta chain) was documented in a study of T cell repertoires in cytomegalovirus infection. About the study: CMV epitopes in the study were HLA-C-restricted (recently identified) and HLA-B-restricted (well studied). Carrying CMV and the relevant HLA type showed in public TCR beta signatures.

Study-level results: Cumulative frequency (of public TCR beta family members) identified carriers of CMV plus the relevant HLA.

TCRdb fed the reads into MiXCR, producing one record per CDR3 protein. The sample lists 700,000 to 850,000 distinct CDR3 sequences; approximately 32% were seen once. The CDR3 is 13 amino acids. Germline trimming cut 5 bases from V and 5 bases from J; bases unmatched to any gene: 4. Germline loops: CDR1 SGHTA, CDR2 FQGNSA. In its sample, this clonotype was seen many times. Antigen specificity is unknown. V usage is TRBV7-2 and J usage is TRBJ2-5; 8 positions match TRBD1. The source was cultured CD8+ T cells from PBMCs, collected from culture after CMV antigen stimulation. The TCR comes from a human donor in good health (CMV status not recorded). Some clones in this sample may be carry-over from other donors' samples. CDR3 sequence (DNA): TGTGCCAGCAGCAGGACAGGGCGGGAGACCCAGTACTTC. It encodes CASSRTGRETQYF.